The subject of this entry is one TCR beta chain. Its antigen is not identified. The data originate from a study of PD-1 blockade in mismatch repair-deficient tumors. Overall study context: Patients had eleven to twelve mismatch repair-deficient cancer types, all previously treated and progressing. Points from the study as a whole: Tumor-resident clones, often absent from pretreatment blood, expanded after pembrolizumab and then contracted.

Profiled with immunoSEQ multiplex PCR; TCRdb holds only in-frame clones, not every one. The sample yields around 40,000 clones, 75% to 90% seen once. Every patient had mismatch repair deficiency by PCR or immunohistochemistry. A few pembrolizumab responders had their TCRs sequenced. V lost 4 bases, J lost 12 bases, and 18 bases lay in between. The CDR3 is 13 residues long. Germline V lookup: CDR1 MGHRA, CDR2 YSYEKL. The sequencing here drew on PBMCs, taken 38 to 40 weeks after starting pembrolizumab. This clonotype originated in an adult with mismatch repair-deficient cancer. The V gene is TRBV4-1, the J gene TRBJ2-5; D possibly corresponds to TRBD2 (5 bases). The CDR3 protein is CASSRERRGAEYF. The CDR3 region has the DNA TGCGCCAGCAGCCGGGAGCGCCGGGGAGCCGAGTACTTC.